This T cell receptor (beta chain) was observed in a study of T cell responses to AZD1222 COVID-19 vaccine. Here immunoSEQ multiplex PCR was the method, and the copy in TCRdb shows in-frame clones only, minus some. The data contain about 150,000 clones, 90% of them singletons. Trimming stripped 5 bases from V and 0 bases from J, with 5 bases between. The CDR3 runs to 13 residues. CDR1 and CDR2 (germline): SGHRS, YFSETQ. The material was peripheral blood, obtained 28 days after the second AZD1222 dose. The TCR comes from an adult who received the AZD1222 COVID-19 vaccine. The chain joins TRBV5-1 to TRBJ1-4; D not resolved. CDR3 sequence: CASRGTTNEKLFF. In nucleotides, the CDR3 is TGCGCCAGCAGGGGAACAACTAATGAAAAACTGTTTTTT.